Listed here are 27 T cell receptor beta chains from one sample, sequenced in a study of blood T cell repertoires in COVID-19. Using immunoSEQ multiplex PCR, the repertoire was profiled, and TCRdb retains in-frame clones only, with some absent. This sample has about 140,000 clones; 88% occur once, and the top ten carry 1.5% to 2%. Sequencing was performed on peripheral blood. Receptors were obtained from a man between 70 and 80 years old with acute or convalescent COVID-19.

The chain's CDR3 is CASSVVGRGVGNEQFF. The CDR3, as DNA: TGTGCCAGCAGCGTAGTTGGGCGGGGGGTCGGCAATGAGCAGTTCTTC. The V call is TRBV9, the J call TRBJ2-1; TRBD2 matches at 8 bases. Germline assignment: CDR1 SGDLS and CDR2 YYNGEE. V dropped 0 bases and J dropped 6; count of bases not matched to a gene: 8. The length of the CDR3 is 16 residues.

This chain links TRBV30 with TRBJ1-1; the D gene is possibly TRBD1 (5 bases). The V end was cut by 4 bases, the J end by 0 bases, with 12 bases between. The CDR3 sequence is 14 residues long. The germline CDR1 and CDR2 sequences are GTSNPN and SVGIG (reference sequence). The CDR3 bases are TGTGCCTGGAAGCAGGGAGGGGTGAACACTGAAGCTTTCTTT. This gives the protein CAWKQGGVNTEAFF.

V is TRBV10-2 and J is TRBJ1-2, with no clear D. V dropped 2 bases and J dropped 8 bases, with 12 bases sitting between them. The CDR3 extends over 13 amino acids. Germline values: CDR1 WSHSY, CDR2 SAAADI. CDR3 residues: CASSERSQRGYTF. CDR3 bases: TGCGCCAGCAGTGAGAGGTCCCAGCGGGGCTACACCTTC.

V and J are TRBV3-1 (or the pseudogene TRBV3-2) and TRBJ2-5; 8 bases are shared with TRBD2. The trim removed 5 bases at V and 2 bases at J, leaving 4 bases unmatched. The germline V gene encodes CDR1 LGHDT and CDR2 YNNKEL (reference sequence). This CDR3 region has 14 residues. For the CDR3, the DNA is TGTGCCAGCAGCTACCAGCGGGGGCAAGAGACCCAGTACTTC. This encodes CASSYQRGQETQYF.

The chain uses TRBV2 and TRBJ1-6; possibly TRBD1 for D (5 bases). Germline assignment: CDR1 SNHLY and CDR2 FYNNEI. CDR3 length: 14 amino acids. V lost 7 bases and J 7 bases, leaving 14 bases between the germline ends. The CDR3 is CASNQGYMNSPLHF. The CDR3 DNA follows: TGTGCCAGCAATCAGGGATACATGAATTCACCCCTCCACTTT.

The chain couples TRBV7-2 to TRBJ2-1, with TRBD2 identical over 11 bases. The CDR3 totals 15 residues. Germline trimming cut 1 base from V and 8 bases from J; bases unmatched to any gene: 4. Germline loops: CDR1 SGHTA, CDR2 FQGNSA. CDR3 amino acids: CASSLELAGAYEQFF. The CDR3 nucleotides read TGTGCCAGCAGCTTAGAACTAGCGGGGGCCTATGAGCAGTTCTTC.

This chain links TRBV7-2 with TRBJ1-5, with TRBD1 matching 8 bases. CDR3 length equals 15 residues. Germline trimming cut 5 bases from V and 4 bases from J; bases unmatched to any gene: 7. Germline assignment: CDR1 SGHTA and CDR2 FQGNSA. The CDR3 reads CASSKQGARNQPQHF. Here the CDR3 DNA reads TGTGCCAGCAGCAAGCAGGGGGCGCGGAATCAGCCCCAGCATTTT. Based on the CDR3 plus reference TRBV7-2 and TRBJ1-5, the full variable domain is GAGVSQSPSNKVTEKGKDVELRCDPISGHTALYWYRQSLGQGLEFLIYFQGNSAPDKSGLPSDRFSAERTGGSVSTLTIQRTQQEDSAVYLCASSKQGARNQPQHFGDGTRLSIL.

The CDR3 reads CASSEYRANTEAFF. The CDR3 region has the DNA TGCGCCAGCAGTGAGTACAGAGCAAACACTGAAGCTTTCTTT. This chain uses TRBV10-1 with TRBJ1-1; no definite D call. The CDR3 has 14 amino acids. Germline CDR1 reads WNHNN; CDR2 reads SYGVQD (reference sequence). V was cut by 1 base and J by 2 bases, with 8 bases left in between.

CDR3 sequence (DNA): TGTGCCAGCAGCCAGTTTAACAGGGGGCCCTCCTACAATGAGCAGTTCTTC. Translation gives CASSQFNRGPSYNEQFF. V usage is TRBV3-1 (or the pseudogene TRBV3-2) and J usage is TRBJ2-1; 9 bases map to TRBD1. V gave up 3 bases and J gave up 0 bases; unmatched junction bases: 6. The CDR3 is 17 amino acids. Per the germline V gene, CDR1 is LGHDT and CDR2 is YNNKEL (reference sequence).

This chain links TRBV19 with TRBJ1-5, with a possible D match to TRBD1 (6 bases). V was shortened by 6 bases and J by 0 bases, with 24 bases between the two germline ends. This CDR3 spans 19 amino acids. In germline, CDR1 is LNHDA, CDR2 SQIVND (reference sequence). DNA of the CDR3: TGTGCCAGTAGCCACGGACAGCTTCAACCGTCGGGTAGCAATCAGCCCCAGCATTTT. Protein product: CASSHGQLQPSGSNQPQHF.

The V gene is TRBV3-1 (or the pseudogene TRBV3-2), the J gene TRBJ2-1; 7 bases fit TRBD1. This CDR3 contains 14 residues. CDR1 and CDR2 from the germline V gene are LGHDT and YNNKEL (reference sequence). After removal of 3 bases from V and 10 bases from J, the junction contained 9 bases not matched to a gene. CDR3 nucleotide sequence: TGTGCCAGCAGCCATCGCGACAGGGTGGGCGAGCAGTTCTTC. It specifies CASSHRDRVGEQFF.

Regarding this clone: The CDR3 does not close with the conserved phenylalanine or tryptophan, likely indicating a read error. The limits of the CDR3 on the DNA are not certain, so only TCRdb's listed CDR3 is given. The chain recombines TRBV9 with TRBJ2-7; the table's D call TRBD2 went unverified against the DNA. Germline CDR1 reads SGDLS; CDR2 reads YYNGEE. The CDR3 length equals 11 residues, ends included. The CDR3 here is CASSAQIRGWL.

The genes are TRBV28 and TRBJ1-5, with 8 bases that match TRBD1. The CDR3 loop spans 15 amino acids. Unmatched junction bases numbered 2, after V lost 2 bases and J lost 2 bases. Germline CDR1 reads MDHEN; CDR2 reads SYDVKM. The CDR3 region has the DNA TGTGCCAGCAGTTTACAGGGGGCCCGCAATCAGCCCCAGCATTTT. Translated: CASSLQGARNQPQHF. Together with reference TRBV28 and TRBJ1-5, the CDR3 gives the full variable domain: DVKVTQSSRYLVKRTGEKVFLECVQDMDHENMFWYRQDPGLGLRLIYFSYDVKMKEKGDIPEGYSVSREKKERFSLILESASTNQTSMYLCASSLQGARNQPQHFGDGTRLSIL.

This clone was counted once. The genes are TRBV5-1 and TRBJ2-2, with D unresolved. Trimming removed 3 bases at V and 7 bases at J, with 10 bases between. The length of the CDR3 is 13 residues. Per germline, CDR1 SGHRS and CDR2 YFSETQ. The CDR3 sequence is CASSSLPGGELFF. The CDR3 nucleotides read TGCGCCAGCAGCTCATTACCGGGCGGGGAGCTGTTTTTT.

The chain recombines TRBV11-3 with TRBJ1-6, with a weak D call TRBD1 (6 bases). Germline V lookup: CDR1 SGHNT, CDR2 YENEEA. The V end lost 3 bases, the J end lost 7 bases, and 10 bases lay between the germline ends. The CDR3 extends over 14 amino acids. The DNA for the CDR3 is TGTGCCAGCAGCTTTGGGGGCGTCAATTCACCCCTCCACTTT. Its protein product is CASSFGGVNSPLHF.

The chain uses TRBV19 and TRBJ1-6, with a tentative D call TRBD1 (5 bases). Trimming pared 3 bases from V and 3 bases from J, leaving 9 bases between. The length of the CDR3 is 15 residues. Germline V gene lookup returns CDR1 LNHDA and CDR2 SQIVND (reference sequence). The CDR3 sequence is CASSMPGGYNSPLHF. The CDR3 DNA is TGTGCCAGTAGTATGCCCGGGGGCTATAATTCACCCCTCCACTTT.

The CDR3, as DNA: TGTGCCAGCAGCTTTGAGGGAGGGGGGAGTGGAGATACGCAGTATTTT. Translation: CASSFEGGGSGDTQYF. The rearrangement uses TRBV5-5 and TRBJ2-3; weak D call: TRBD2 (7 bases). V was cut by 2 bases and J by 5 bases, with 18 bases left in between. CDR3 size: 16 residues. In germline, CDR1 is SGHKS, CDR2 YYEKEE (reference sequence).

The chain uses TRBV11-3 and TRBJ2-3, with 7 bases fitting TRBD1. V lost 2 bases, J lost 3 bases, and 8 bases stayed unmatched. This CDR3 has 16 residues. Germline CDR1 reads SGHNT; CDR2 reads YENEEA. CDR3 loop: CASSLRGPDHTDTQYF. The CDR3 DNA sequence: TGTGCCAGCAGCTTAAGGGGGCCAGATCATACAGATACGCAGTATTTT.

This clone was detected a few times. J is TRBJ1-6 and V is TRBV19, with D unclear. From germline, CDR1 is LNHDA and CDR2 SQIVND (reference sequence). V lost 6 bases and J 10 bases, leaving 13 bases between the germline ends. The CDR3 consists of 13 residues. This CDR3 is CASRVGGGSPLHF. The DNA for the CDR3 is TGTGCCAGTAGAGTCGGAGGAGGATCACCCCTCCACTTT.

This rearrangement joins TRBV4-1 to TRBJ1-6; no definite D call. The CDR3 spans 17 residues. CDR1 MGHRA and CDR2 YSYEKL come from the germline V gene. The germline V and J ends were trimmed by 3 bases and 10 bases, with 22 bases remaining between them. The CDR3 spells CASSQGSTREPQSPLHF. The CDR3 coding sequence is TGCGCCAGCAGCCAGGGATCGACACGGGAGCCCCAATCACCCCTCCACTTT.

The chain employs TRBV2 and TRBJ2-3; 9 bases line up with TRBD2. The CDR3 extends over 15 amino acids. Trimming cost V 2 bases and J 3 bases; bases outside gene matches: 3. The germline CDR1 and CDR2 sequences are SNHLY and FYNNEI. CDR3 region: CASSESSGITDTQYF. In nucleotides, the CDR3 is TGTGCCAGCAGTGAATCTAGCGGGATAACAGATACGCAGTATTTT. The full variable domain, completed using reference TRBV2 and TRBJ2-3, is EPEVTQTPSHQVTQMGQEVILRCVPISNHLYFYWYRQILGQKVEFLVSFYNNEISEKSEIFDDQFSVERPDGSNFTLKIRSTKLEDSAMYFCASSESSGITDTQYFGPGTRLTVL.

This sequence joins TRBV7-9 and TRBJ2-1; D might be TRBD2 (6 bases). Per the germline V gene, CDR1 is SEHNR and CDR2 is FQNEAQ (reference sequence). The CDR3 runs 12 residues. V was trimmed by 2 bases and J by 9 bases, leaving 8 bases between them. CDR3 protein: CASSLRGSEQFF. The DNA of the CDR3 is TGTGCCAGCAGCTTACGGGGGAGTGAGCAGTTCTTC. The complete variable domain, with remaining parts taken from reference TRBV7-9 and TRBJ2-1, reads DTGVSQNPRHKITKRGQNVTFRCDPISEHNRLYWYRQTLGQGPEFLTYFQNEAQLEKSRLLSDRFSAERPKGSFSTLEIQRTEQGDSAMYLCASSLRGSEQFFGPGTRLTVL.

V gene TRBV29-1 combines with J gene TRBJ2-3, with 11 bases aligning to TRBD2. With V trimmed by 4 bases and J by 0 bases, 3 bases remained unmatched. The CDR3 contains 15 residues. The germline CDR1 and CDR2 sequences are SQVTM and ANQGSEA. The CDR3 loop reads CSVVWTSGSTDTQYF. CDR3 sequence (DNA): TGCAGCGTTGTATGGACTAGCGGGAGCACAGATACGCAGTATTTT.

The CDR3 region is CASSQSPGHPRDEQFF. DNA for the CDR3: TGCGCCAGCAGCCAATCTCCGGGACACCCTCGGGATGAGCAGTTCTTC. This chain connects TRBV4-1 to TRBJ2-1, with a weak D call TRBD1 (6 bases). V was cut by 2 bases and J by 8 bases, with 19 bases left in between. The CDR3 extends over 16 amino acids. CDR1 is MGHRA and CDR2 is YSYEKL in the germline V gene.

The genes are TRBV7-9 and TRBJ1-4, with 8 bases identical to TRBD1. The CDR3 contains 14 residues. Unmatched junction bases numbered 6, after V lost 4 bases and J lost 8 bases. In germline, CDR1 is SEHNR, CDR2 FQNEAQ (reference sequence). The CDR3 region has the DNA TGTGCCAGCAGCTATGGGACAGGCCGGGAAAAACTGTTTTTT. This gives the protein CASSYGTGREKLFF.

The chain joins TRBV18 to TRBJ1-6; 9 bases map to TRBD1. With 1 base clipped from V and 10 bases from J, the junction kept 8 bases outside the gene matches. The CDR3 extends over 16 amino acids. Germline V CDR1 and CDR2: KGHSH, LQKENI. The CDR3 DNA is TGTGCCAGCTCACCACGGGAAGGACAGGGGCGCTCACCCCTCCACTTT. Translated: CASSPREGQGRSPLHF. Looking up the rest from reference TRBV18 and TRBJ1-6 gives the full variable domain: NAGVMQNPRHLVRRRGQEARLRCSPMKGHSHVYWYRQLPEEGLKFMVYLQKENIIDESGMPKERFSAEFPKEGPSILRIQQVVRGDSAAYFCASSPREGQGRSPLHFGNGTRLTVT.

This clone appeared once. This chain links TRBV5-1 with TRBJ1-4, with 11 bases fitting TRBD1. CDR1 is SGHRS and CDR2 is YFSETQ in the germline V gene. The ends lost 4 bases at V and 8 bases at J; junction bases unmatched: 7. The CDR3 length is 15 residues. In DNA form, the CDR3 reads TGCGCCAGCAGCCCCGGACAGGGGGCGCGAGAAAAACTGTTTTTT. Residues: CASSPGQGAREKLFF.